This TCR beta chain comes out of a study of T cell responses to AZD1222 COVID-19 vaccine (dated by TCRdb to the early 2020s). Regarding the complete study: TCR sequencing covered some 240 trial participants: around 210 given two doses of AZD1222 and around 25 given two doses of MenACWY control vaccine. Trial participants were enrolled by age into 18-55, 56-69 and 70-plus year subgroups, with roughly 160, 29 and 62 TCR-sequenced participants respectively. On the study overall, not on this receptor specifically: Conclusions about previously exposed vaccinees were limited because only six AZD1222 recipients were SARS-CoV-2 seropositive at baseline. Most participants were white British and females outnumbered males, and the authors suggested that clonal diversity may have been underestimated. No day 14 peak-response samples were available, so repertoires were characterized only after the peak T cell response. Spike-specific TCR breadth and depth rose significantly after two AZD1222 doses compared with day 0 and with MenACWY recipients. The 56-69-year group was small, and its depth increase did not reach significance, likely because of low power. CD4 TCRs associated with the vaccine covered the entire spike protein, and the dominant responses were in regions 160-218 and 743-854. Nearly half of unique spike-specific TCRs reportedly recognized epitopes outside regions mutated in the B.1.351 and B.1.1.7 variants.

The sample's time point, from its label and the paper: about 28 days (+/-7) after the second vaccine dose. AZD1222 recipients given second doses at about 4 weeks or at about 12 weeks were pooled, since spike-specific TCR depth and breadth were not found to differ between the two schedules. The vaccinee samples were drawn from two UK trials, COV001 and COV002, one of which was a single-blind randomized controlled phase 2/3 trial testing AZD1222 (ChAdOx1 nCoV-19) in healthy adults. For TCRbeta chain sequencing, PBMC samples from trial participants were taken at day 0 and at day 28 after the second dose. The CDR3 regions of human TCRbeta chains were analyzed by immunosequencing. Per the authors' processing: Repertoire TCRs were matched against a reference library of SARS-CoV-2-specific TCRs generated with the MIRA antigen-specificity platform. Breadth meant the fraction of unique TCRs that were SARS-CoV-2-associated, whereas depth meant the fraction of total T cells that were SARS-CoV-2-associated. Using the MIRA data, every spike-specific TCR was mapped to the spike region that the TCR reacted to and assigned to either a CD4 or a CD8 class. Log10-transformed breadth and depth values were compared by one-way ANOVA with Sidak's multiple comparisons tests. Imported from immuneACCESS, the table was reduced by TCRdb to in-frame sequences with V and J called. These copies leave out some clones; in studies compared against another copy, an unresolved V gene accounts for under half, and the cause of the remainder is not known. The V and J calls and the clone size are those of that table, but D and trimming were determined from the DNA. In this sample the table shows 180,000 or so clones, about 90% of which occur a single time. The ten largest clones take up 1% to 1.5% of the sample.

This clone occurred once. Its antigen is not yet known. Per-base qualities were not stored, and no clone one base away is much larger. This specimen was peripheral blood, taken 28 days after the second AZD1222 dose. The origin of this receptor is an adult who received the AZD1222 COVID-19 vaccine.

The nucleotides read TGTGCCAGCAGCTTAGGACTAGTATCCTACAATGAGCAGTTCTTC. This sequence encodes CASSLGLVSYNEQFF. The chain joins TRBV7-3 to TRBJ2-1, with 7 central nucleotides matching TRBD2. For this chain, trimming is 2 bases at the V end and 1 base at the J end, and the number of junction bases without a gene match is 2. Taken from the germline V gene, the CDR1 and CDR2 loops are SGHTA and FQGTGA. Inclusive of the bounding cysteine and phenylalanine, the CDR3 is 15 residues long. Here the CDR3 DNA is all that survives: 45 bases in frame from base 1. Supplemented by the reference TRBV7-3 and TRBJ2-1 proteins around the CDR3, the complete variable domain is GAGVSQTPSNKVTEKGKYVELRCDPISGHTALYWYRQSLGQGPEFLIYFQGTGAADDSGLPNDRFFAVRPEGSVSTLKIQRTERGDSAVYLCASSLGLVSYNEQFFGPGTRLTVL.